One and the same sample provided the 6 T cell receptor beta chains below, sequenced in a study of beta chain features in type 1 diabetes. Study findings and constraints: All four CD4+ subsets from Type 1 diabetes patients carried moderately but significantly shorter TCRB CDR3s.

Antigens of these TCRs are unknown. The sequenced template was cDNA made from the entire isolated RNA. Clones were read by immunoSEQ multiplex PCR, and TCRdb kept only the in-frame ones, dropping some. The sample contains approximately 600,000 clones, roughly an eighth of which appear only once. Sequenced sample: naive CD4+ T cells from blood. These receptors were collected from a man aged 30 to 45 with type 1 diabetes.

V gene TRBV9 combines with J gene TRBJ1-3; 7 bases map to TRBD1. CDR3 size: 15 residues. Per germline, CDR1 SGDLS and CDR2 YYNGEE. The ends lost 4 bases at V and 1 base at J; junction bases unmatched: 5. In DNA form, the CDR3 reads TGTGCCAGCAGCCTGGACAGGCCTTCTGGAAACACCATATATTTT. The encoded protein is CASSLDRPSGNTIYF.

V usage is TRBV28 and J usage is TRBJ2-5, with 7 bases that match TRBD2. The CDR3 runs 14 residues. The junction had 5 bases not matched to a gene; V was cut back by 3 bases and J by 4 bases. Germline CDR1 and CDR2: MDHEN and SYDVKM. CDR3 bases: TGTGCCAGCAGTTTCCCACCGGGGGGAGAGACCCAGTACTTC. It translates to CASSFPPGGETQYF.

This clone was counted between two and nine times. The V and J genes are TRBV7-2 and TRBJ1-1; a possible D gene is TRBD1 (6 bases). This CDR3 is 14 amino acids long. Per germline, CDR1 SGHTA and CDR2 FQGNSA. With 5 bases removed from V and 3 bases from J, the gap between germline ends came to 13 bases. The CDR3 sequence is CASSDRPGDTEAFF. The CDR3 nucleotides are TGTGCCAGCAGCGACCGCCCAGGGGACACTGAAGCTTTCTTT.

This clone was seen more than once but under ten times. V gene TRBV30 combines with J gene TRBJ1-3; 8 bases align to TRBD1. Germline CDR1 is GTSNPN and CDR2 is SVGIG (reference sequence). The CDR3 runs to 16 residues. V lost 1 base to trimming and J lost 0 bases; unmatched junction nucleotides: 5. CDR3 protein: CAWSEGQGYSGNTIYF. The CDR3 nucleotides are TGTGCCTGGAGTGAAGGACAGGGATACTCTGGAAACACCATATATTTT.

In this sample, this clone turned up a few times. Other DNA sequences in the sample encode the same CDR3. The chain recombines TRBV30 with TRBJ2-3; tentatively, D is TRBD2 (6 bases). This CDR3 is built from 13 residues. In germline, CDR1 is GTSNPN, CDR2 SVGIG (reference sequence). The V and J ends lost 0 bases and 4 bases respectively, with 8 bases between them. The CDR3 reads CAWSVGGADTQYF. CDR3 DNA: TGTGCCTGGAGTGTTGGAGGGGCAGATACGCAGTATTTT.

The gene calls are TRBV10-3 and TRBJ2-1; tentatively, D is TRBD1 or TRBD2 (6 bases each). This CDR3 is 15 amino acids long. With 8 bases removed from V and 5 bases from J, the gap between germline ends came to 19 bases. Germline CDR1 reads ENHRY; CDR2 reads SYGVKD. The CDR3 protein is CAILNKGGKNNEQFF. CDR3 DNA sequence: TGTGCCATCTTGAACAAAGGGGGGAAAAACAATGAGCAGTTCTTC.